This T cell receptor (beta chain) was sequenced in a study of regulatory T cells in long-lasting Graves disease. The CDR3 has 14 amino acids. The V and J ends lost 4 bases and 9 bases, in that order; junction bases with no gene match: 8. Germline CDR1 and CDR2: SGHRS and YFSETQ. The authors built TCR beta libraries using iRepertoire HTBI primers and Arm-PCR of CDR3 regions. TCRdb used MiXCR to reprocess the multiplex PCR reads, holding one entry per CDR3 protein. The sample includes 350,000 to 500,000 distinct CDR3 sequences, about 16% seen only once; the top ten take 20% to 25%. Regarding time point: newly diagnosed GD, antithyroid drugs for less than 3 months. RNA isolated from PBMCs was used to make the TCR library. These data were also filed under a second study, of T cells in Graves' hyperthyroidism and ophthalmopathy.

The V call is TRBV5-1, the J call TRBJ2-1; TRBD2 matches 9 bases. This sample comprised peripheral blood mononuclear cells (PBMCs), obtained at new diagnosis, from a patient treated with antithyroid drugs. The clonotype comes from a woman under 30 with Graves disease. The DNA for the CDR3 is TGCGCCAGCAGCATGTCTAGCGGGAACGTTGAGCAGTTCTTC. Its protein is CASSMSSGNVEQFF.